The entry below describes one TCR beta chain. The antigen remains unidentified. These data belong to a study of identical twins. Study results and limitations: In cord blood, abundant beta clonotypes had fewer insertions; memory showed no trend. Invariant MAIT and iNKT cells could partly confound zero-insertion analyses.

Using its own MiXCR run on the 5' RACE reads, TCRdb lists one record per CDR3 protein. The table shows some 460,000 distinct CDR3 sequences, with 13% to 15% occurring only once. The CDR3 contains 15 residues. CDR1 is SGHDN and CDR2 is FVKESK in the germline V gene. Between the trimmed V and J ends, which lost 1 base and 6 bases, there was a span of 12 bases. These records were also assigned to another study, of yellow fever vaccine responses in identical twins.

The origin of this receptor is a woman aged 18-29 years in good health. This chain connects TRBV14 to TRBJ2-2, with D perhaps matching TRBD2 (5 bases). Sequencing was done on a sample of CD4+ T cells sorted from blood. In DNA form, the CDR3 reads TGTGCCAGCAGCCAAGGGAGGACCCCCCCCGGGGAGCTGTTTTTT. Protein product: CASSQGRTPPGELFF.